This TCR beta chain comes out of a study of human T cells and chemical hapten exposure. Study summary: Patients were given diphenylcyclopropenone on the scalp weekly across the approximately 25-week study. Upper-back patches of 0.01% DPC were read at 6 days.

The CDR3 is made up of 13 amino acids. The V gene lost 7 bases and the J gene lost 2 bases, with 12 bases spanning the gap. Germline CDR1 is LNHDA and CDR2 is SQIVND (reference sequence). This clonotype was seen ten or more times. Stated time point: patch test 2, 6 weeks after DPC sensitization. Sample treatment: therapeutic diphenylcyclopropenone sensitization with weekly scalp DPC. Whole blood, unfractionated, served as the material for total RNA extraction. TCRdb redid the calling of the RACE reads with MiXCR, one entry per CDR3 protein. The table has tens of thousands of distinct CDR3 sequences, about 9.6% seen once.

The gene calls are TRBV19 and TRBJ2-7, with D hard to call. The sequences come from whole blood, collected in connection with sensitization to the hapten diphenylcyclopropenone (DPC). The sequence derives from a woman in her twenties or thirties with alopecia areata. Some clones in this sample may be carry-over from other donors' samples. The CDR3 sequence is CASISPRTYEQYF. CDR3 bases: TGTGCCAGTATTTCTCCTAGAACCTACGAGCAGTACTTC.